This T cell receptor beta chain was sequenced during a study of vaccination effects on CD4 cells after COVID-19. Regarding the study as a whole: Clones arising from infection and from vaccination showed marked clonal contraction late after vaccination.

Antigen-specific CD4+ T cells were first expanded with viral peptide pools by the ViraFEST assay and only then sequenced. It was after roughly ten days of culture that CD4+ T cells were isolated. No vaccinee had earlier SARS-CoV-2 infection, and nucleocapsid antibodies were negative. The CDR3 is 16 amino acids. CDR1 and CDR2 from the germline V gene are MNHEY and SVGAGI. Deletions cut 0 bases from V and 9 bases from J, with 18 bases between. To note about this clone: The antigen is not known.

Clones were read by immunoSEQ multiplex PCR, and TCRdb kept only the in-frame ones, dropping some. The sample includes approximately 87,000 clones, 74% seen only once; the top ten take 1.5% to 2%. The sample was CD4+ T cells from PBMCs cultured with HCoV-229E spike peptides, taken before COVID-19 vaccination. The chain links TRBV6-5 to TRBJ2-1, with a tentative D call TRBD1 (6 bases). This TCR was sampled from a human donor who received a COVID-19 vaccine. The CDR3 sequence: CASSYSQGHREGEQFF. CDR3 nucleotide sequence: TGTGCCAGCAGTTACTCTCAGGGACACCGAGAGGGTGAGCAGTTCTTC.